One and the same sample provided the 23 T cell receptor beta chains below, sequenced in a study of blood T cells in healthy people across ages. Primers used in a second PCR of about 6 to 11 cycles were a sample-barcoded 5' primer and a J-beta primer mix. One entry per CDR3 protein results from TCRdb running MiXCR on the 5' RACE reads. The sample lists about 1.4 million distinct CDR3 sequences, approximately 63% occurring once. The sequenced material came from blood. The receptors were gathered from a man between 18 and 29 years old in good health.

V is TRBV12-3 or TRBV12-4 and J is TRBJ1-1; unclear D gene. The CDR3 loop spans 13 amino acids. Trimming removed 7 bases at V and 0 bases at J, with 9 bases between. CDR3 DNA sequence: TGTGCCAGCAAACAAACCATGAACACTGAAGCTTTCTTT. This translates into CASKQTMNTEAFF.

The chain is built from TRBV6-5 and TRBJ2-1; D not resolved. The ends were cut back, 0 bases at V and 7 bases at J, with 7 bases in the middle. The CDR3 has 13 amino acids. Germline CDR1 is MNHEY and CDR2 is SVGAGI. The DNA for the CDR3 is TGTGCCAGCAGTTACTCCCTCCAGAATGAGCAGTTCTTC. Translation gives CASSYSLQNEQFF.

In this sample, this clonotype turned up a few times. The J gene is TRBJ1-5, the V gene TRBV27; no definite D call. The CDR3 length is 17 residues. The V end was cut by 2 bases, the J end by 0 bases, with 14 bases between. Germline V gene sequence: CDR1 MNHEY, CDR2 SMNVEV (reference sequence). The CDR3 nucleotides are TGTGCCAGCAGTTTAGAGGGCTCACCATATAGCAATCAGCCCCAGCATTTT. It specifies CASSLEGSPYSNQPQHF.

The chain combines TRBV3-1 with TRBJ1-1; the match to TRBD1 covers 7 bases. J was trimmed by 6 bases and V by 0 bases; bases with no gene match: 10. In germline, CDR1 is LGHDT, CDR2 YNNKEL (reference sequence). This CDR3 comprises 16 residues. The CDR3 is CASSQDGSQQGSEAFF. CDR3 DNA: TGTGCCAGCAGCCAAGACGGGTCTCAACAGGGGTCTGAAGCTTTCTTT. Drawing the rest from reference TRBV3-1 and TRBJ1-1, the complete variable domain is DTAVSQTPKYLVTQMGNDKSIKCEQNLGHDTMYWYKQDSKKFLKIMFSYNNKELIINETVPNRFSPKSPDKAHLNLHINSLELGDSAVYFCASSQDGSQQGSEAFFGQGTRLTVV.

This clonotype was recorded at least ten times. The CDR3 sequence: CASSEVDTERGSNEQFF. CDR3 sequence (DNA): TGTGCCAGCAGTGAAGTGGATACTGAGCGGGGGAGCAATGAGCAGTTCTTC. The chain employs TRBV25-1 and TRBJ2-1, with TRBD2 identical over 8 bases. CDR3 length: 17 residues. Germline CDR1 reads MGHDK; CDR2 reads SYGVNS. Trimming cost V 2 bases and J 6 bases; bases outside gene matches: 12. The full variable domain, its missing parts supplied by reference TRBV25-1 and TRBJ2-1, is EADIYQTPRYLVIGTGKKITLECSQTMGHDKMYWYQQDPGMELHLIHYSYGVNSTEKGDLSSESTVSRIRTEHFPLTLESARPSHTSQYLCASSEVDTERGSNEQFFGPGTRLTVL.

In its sample, this clonotype was seen a few times. This sequence joins TRBV29-1 and TRBJ2-4, with D perhaps matching TRBD1 (5 bases). The CDR3 is made up of 13 amino acids. The germline CDR1 and CDR2 sequences are SQVTM and ANQGSEA. The V gene lost 4 bases and the J gene lost 13 bases, with 20 bases spanning the gap. CDR3 protein: CSVVRGLGKEQYF. Here the CDR3 DNA reads TGCAGCGTTGTAAGGGGCCTAGGAAAGGAGCAGTACTTC.

This clonotype was seen a few times. The chain links TRBV7-9 to TRBJ2-1, with D possibly TRBD1 on 5 matching bases. V was cut by 8 bases and J by 2 bases, with 19 bases left in between. Per the germline V gene, CDR1 is SEHNR and CDR2 is FQNEAQ (reference sequence). The CDR3 is made up of 16 amino acids. This CDR3 is CASVLVLGLTYNEQFF. Here the CDR3 DNA reads TGTGCCAGCGTGCTAGTGCTGGGGCTGACCTACAATGAGCAGTTCTTC.

The CDR3 is CASSLLRPESSGANVLTF. The CDR3, as DNA: TGTGCCAGCAGTCTTCTGAGACCGGAGAGCTCTGGGGCCAACGTCCTGACTTTC. This sequence joins TRBV6-2 or TRBV6-3 and TRBJ2-6, with D hard to call. V was trimmed by 5 bases and J by 0 bases, leaving 17 bases between them. This CDR3 comprises 18 residues. Germline values: CDR1 MNHEY, CDR2 SVGEGT.

V usage is TRBV4-3 and J usage is TRBJ2-1, with no clear D. CDR3 length: 13 amino acids. CDR1 is LGHNA and CDR2 is YSLEER in the germline V gene. Between the trimmed V and J ends, which lost 1 base and 9 bases, there was a span of 10 bases. CDR3 DNA sequence: TGCGCCAGCAGCCAAGCGTCCGTCCCTGAGCAGTTCTTC. Protein sequence: CASSQASVPEQFF.

V usage is TRBV12-5 and J usage is TRBJ2-1; a weak D match, TRBD1 (5 bases). V was pared by 6 bases and J by 10 bases, with 13 bases between. CDR1 is LGHNT and CDR2 is FRNRAP in the germline V gene. The CDR3 runs 12 residues. In DNA form, the CDR3 reads TGTGCTAGTGGGCCACATGACAGCGAGCAGTTCTTC. It translates to CASGPHDSEQFF.

The chain is built from TRBV12-3 or TRBV12-4 and TRBJ1-3, with 8 bases that match TRBD1. The length of the CDR3 is 15 residues. V shed 5 bases and J 4 bases; nucleotides not matched to a gene: 7. The chain's CDR3 is CASSARTGPGNTIYF. The CDR3 DNA sequence: TGTGCCAGCAGTGCCCGGACAGGGCCCGGAAACACCATATATTTT.

This clonotype came up a few times. The genes are TRBV20-1 and TRBJ1-5; 8 bases line up with TRBD1. With 5 bases clipped from V and 9 bases from J, the junction kept 9 bases outside the gene matches. The CDR3 spans 13 residues. The germline V gene encodes CDR1 DFQATT and CDR2 SNEGSKA (reference sequence). CDR3 protein: CSAGGQGASPQHF. The CDR3 DNA sequence: TGCAGTGCTGGAGGACAGGGCGCGTCGCCCCAGCATTTT.

This rearrangement joins TRBV12-3 or TRBV12-4 to TRBJ2-7; 10 positions agree with TRBD1. This CDR3 is built from 15 residues. The trim removed 4 bases at V and 2 bases at J, leaving 5 bases unmatched. CDR3 sequence: CASSSAGTGAYEQYF. In nucleotides, the CDR3 is TGTGCCAGCAGTTCTGCAGGGACAGGGGCCTACGAGCAGTACTTC.

This chain uses TRBV6-6 with TRBJ1-2; D gene ambiguous. This CDR3 spans 15 amino acids. Trimming pared 2 bases from V and 4 bases from J, leaving 14 bases between. Germline assignment: CDR1 MNHNY and CDR2 SVGAGI (reference sequence). DNA for the CDR3: TGTGCCAGCAGTTACGGACTCGCGGCAGGCTATGGCTACACCTTC. It yields the protein CASSYGLAAGYGYTF.

The rearrangement joins TRBV4-3 to TRBJ2-7; D not certain. Trimming shortened V by 4 bases and J by 5 bases, and 18 bases separated the two germline ends. This CDR3 comprises 15 residues. CDR1 is LGHNA and CDR2 is YSLEER in the germline V gene. CDR3 DNA sequence: TGCGCCAGCAGCCGAACCCTCTCCCCTCGGGACGAGCAGTACTTC. This translates into CASSRTLSPRDEQYF.

V and J are TRBV2 and TRBJ2-6; D call uncertain. The ends were cut back, 7 bases at V and 2 bases at J, with 6 bases in the middle. The CDR3 length is 13 residues. Germline CDR1 reads SNHLY; CDR2 reads FYNNEI. In nucleotides, the CDR3 is TGTGCCAGCATGTCTACTGGGGCCAACGTCCTGACTTTC. This encodes CASMSTGANVLTF.

This rearrangement joins TRBV7-2 to TRBJ1-2; D possibly corresponds to TRBD1 (6 bases). The CDR3 runs 16 residues. Per germline, CDR1 SGHTA and CDR2 FQGNSA. Deletions cut 2 bases from V and 0 bases from J, with 13 bases between. The CDR3: CASSLSAGHTNYGYTF. The CDR3 DNA reads as TGTGCCAGCAGCTTATCCGCGGGACACACTAACTATGGCTACACCTTC.

The chain combines TRBV4-3 with TRBJ1-5; weak D call: TRBD1 (6 bases). Trimming cost V 0 bases and J 4 bases, with 10 bases left between them. Germline CDR1 LGHNA, CDR2 YSLEER. The CDR3 has 15 amino acids. The CDR3 protein is CASSQDGRGNQPQHF. In DNA form, the CDR3 reads TGCGCCAGCAGCCAAGATGGCAGGGGAAATCAGCCCCAGCATTTT.

On this clonotype: At one end, the junction sequence differs from germline, possibly due to a read error. This chain connects TRBV20-1 to TRBJ2-5, with 10 nucleotides matching TRBD2. Germline CDR1 and CDR2: DFQATT and SNEGSKA (reference sequence). The CDR3 sequence is 16 residues long. The chain's CDR3 is CSTSGISGRVQETQYF. The CDR3 DNA reads as TGCAGTACTAGTGGAATCAGCGGGAGGGTACAAGAGACCCAGTACTTC.

This chain joins TRBV20-1 and TRBJ2-1; 11 bases are shared with TRBD2. The trim removed 4 bases at V and 8 bases at J, leaving 7 bases unmatched. This CDR3 spans 14 amino acids. Germline V CDR1 and CDR2: DFQATT, SNEGSKA (reference sequence). The CDR3 DNA reads TGCAGTGCTATGTATAGCGGGAGGGCCTATGAGCAGTTCTTC. Translating gives CSAMYSGRAYEQFF.

The chain combines TRBV20-1 with TRBJ2-2; D possibly corresponds to TRBD2 (6 bases). This CDR3 region has 13 residues. V was cut by 0 bases and J by 6 bases, with 8 bases left in between. Germline CDR1 is DFQATT and CDR2 is SNEGSKA (reference sequence). This chain's CDR3 is CSARDLASGELFF. As DNA, the CDR3 is TGCAGTGCTAGAGATCTAGCGTCCGGGGAGCTGTTTTTT.

This clonotype was observed a handful of times. V usage is TRBV12-3 or TRBV12-4 and J usage is TRBJ2-1; unclear D gene. V lost 4 bases and J 9 bases, leaving 10 bases between the germline ends. CDR3 length: 12 amino acids. DNA of the CDR3: TGTGCCAGCAGTTCAGGACGAGGTGAGCAGTTCTTC. Its translation is CASSSGRGEQFF.

This clonotype showed up just a few times. The chain joins TRBV6-2 or TRBV6-3 to TRBJ2-5; 11 bases fit TRBD2. The CDR3 loop spans 17 amino acids. Losses at the gene ends were 4 bases for V and 5 bases for J; bases not matched to a gene: 12. The germline gives CDR1 MNHEY, CDR2 SVGEGT. The CDR3, as DNA: TGTGCCAGCAGTTTTTCCCCATTAGCGGGGGGGCCGGAGACCCAGTACTTC. Amino acid sequence: CASSFSPLAGGPETQYF.